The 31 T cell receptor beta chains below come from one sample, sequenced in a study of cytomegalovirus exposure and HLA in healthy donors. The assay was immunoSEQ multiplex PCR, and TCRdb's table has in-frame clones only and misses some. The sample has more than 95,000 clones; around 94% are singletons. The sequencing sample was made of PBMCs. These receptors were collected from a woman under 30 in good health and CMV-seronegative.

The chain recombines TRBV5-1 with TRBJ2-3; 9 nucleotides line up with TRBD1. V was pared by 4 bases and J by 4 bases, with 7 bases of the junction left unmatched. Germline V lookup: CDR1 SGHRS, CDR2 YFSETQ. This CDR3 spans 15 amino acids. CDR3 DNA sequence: TGCGCCAGCAGCCCCACAGGGGGCTTTTCAGATACGCAGTATTTT. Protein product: CASSPTGGFSDTQYF.

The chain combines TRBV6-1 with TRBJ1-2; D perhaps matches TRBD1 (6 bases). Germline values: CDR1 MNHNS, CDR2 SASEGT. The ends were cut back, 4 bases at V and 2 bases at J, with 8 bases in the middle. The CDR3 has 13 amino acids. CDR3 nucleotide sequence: TGTGCCAGCAGTGGACAGGAAAACTATGGCTACACCTTC. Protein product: CASSGQENYGYTF.

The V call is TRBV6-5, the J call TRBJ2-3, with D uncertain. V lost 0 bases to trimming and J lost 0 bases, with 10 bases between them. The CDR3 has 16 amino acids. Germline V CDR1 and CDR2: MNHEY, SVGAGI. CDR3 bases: TGTGCCAGCAGTTACTCGGCGGCCTCTAGCACAGATACGCAGTATTTT. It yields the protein CASSYSAASSTDTQYF.

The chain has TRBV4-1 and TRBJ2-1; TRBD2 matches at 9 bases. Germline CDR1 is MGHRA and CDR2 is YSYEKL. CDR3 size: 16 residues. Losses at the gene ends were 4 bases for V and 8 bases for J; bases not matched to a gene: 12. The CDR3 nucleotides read TGCGCCAGCAGCCGGGAAGCGGGAGGTGGTTCGGATGAGCAGTTCTTC. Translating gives CASSREAGGGSDEQFF.

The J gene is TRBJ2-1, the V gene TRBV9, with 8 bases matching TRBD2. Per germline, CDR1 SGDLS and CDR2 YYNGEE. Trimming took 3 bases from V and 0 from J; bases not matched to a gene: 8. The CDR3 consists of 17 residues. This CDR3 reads CASSAQWGTSSYNEQFF. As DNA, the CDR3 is TGTGCCAGCAGCGCCCAATGGGGGACTAGCTCCTACAATGAGCAGTTCTTC.

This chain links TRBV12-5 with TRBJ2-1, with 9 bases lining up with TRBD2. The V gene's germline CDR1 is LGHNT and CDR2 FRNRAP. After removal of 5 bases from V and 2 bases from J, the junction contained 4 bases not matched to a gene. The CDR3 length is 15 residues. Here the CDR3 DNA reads TGTGCTAGTGGTCCCAGACTAGCGGCCTACAATGAGCAGTTCTTC. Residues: CASGPRLAAYNEQFF.

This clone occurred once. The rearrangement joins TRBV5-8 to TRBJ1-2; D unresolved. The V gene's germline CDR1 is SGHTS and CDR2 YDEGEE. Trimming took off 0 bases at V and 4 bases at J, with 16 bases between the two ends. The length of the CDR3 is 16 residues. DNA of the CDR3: TGTGCCAGCAGCTTGGGGCCGTTGGGCGGACTCTATGGCTACACCTTC. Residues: CASSLGPLGGLYGYTF.

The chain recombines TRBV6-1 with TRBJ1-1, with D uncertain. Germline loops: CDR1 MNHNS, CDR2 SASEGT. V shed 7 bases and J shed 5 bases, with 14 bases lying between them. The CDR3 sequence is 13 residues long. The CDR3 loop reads CASTPRMETEAFF. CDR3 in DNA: TGTGCCAGCACCCCAAGGATGGAGACTGAAGCTTTCTTT.

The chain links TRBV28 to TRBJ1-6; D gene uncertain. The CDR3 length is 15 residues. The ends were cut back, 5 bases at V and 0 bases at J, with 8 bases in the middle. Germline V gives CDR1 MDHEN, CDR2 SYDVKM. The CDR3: CASSPGSSYNSPLHF. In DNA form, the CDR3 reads TGTGCCAGCAGTCCAGGTAGCTCCTATAATTCACCCCTCCACTTT. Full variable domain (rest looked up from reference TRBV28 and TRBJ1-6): DVKVTQSSRYLVKRTGEKVFLECVQDMDHENMFWYRQDPGLGLRLIYFSYDVKMKEKGDIPEGYSVSREKKERFSLILESASTNQTSMYLCASSPGSSYNSPLHFGNGTRLTVT.

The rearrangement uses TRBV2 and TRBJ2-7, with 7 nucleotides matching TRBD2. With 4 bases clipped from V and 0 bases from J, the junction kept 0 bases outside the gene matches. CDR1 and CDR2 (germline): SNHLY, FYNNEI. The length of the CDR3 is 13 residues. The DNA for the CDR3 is TGTGCCAGCAGTGGGACTAGCTCCTACGAGCAGTACTTC. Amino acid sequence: CASSGTSSYEQYF.

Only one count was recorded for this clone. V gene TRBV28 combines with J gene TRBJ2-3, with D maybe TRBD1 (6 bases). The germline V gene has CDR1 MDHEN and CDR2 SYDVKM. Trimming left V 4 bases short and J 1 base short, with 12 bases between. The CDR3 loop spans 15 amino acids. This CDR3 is CASSSPGERTDTQYF. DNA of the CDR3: TGTGCCAGCAGTTCCCCAGGGGAACGCACAGATACGCAGTATTTT.

CDR3: CASGSENTEAFF. In nucleotides, the CDR3 is TGTGCCAGCGGTTCAGAGAACACTGAAGCTTTCTTT. The J gene is TRBJ1-1, the V gene TRBV13; no clear D. Germline CDR1 and CDR2: PRHDT and FYEKMQ (reference sequence). Deletions cut 8 bases from V and 1 base from J, with 8 bases between. The CDR3 is made up of 12 amino acids.

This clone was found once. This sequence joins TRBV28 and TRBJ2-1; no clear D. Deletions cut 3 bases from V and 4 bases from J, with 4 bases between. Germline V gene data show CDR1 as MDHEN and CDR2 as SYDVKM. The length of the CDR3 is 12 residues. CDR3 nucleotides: TGTGCCAGCAGTTTCTCGTACAATGAGCAGTTCTTC. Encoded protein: CASSFSYNEQFF.

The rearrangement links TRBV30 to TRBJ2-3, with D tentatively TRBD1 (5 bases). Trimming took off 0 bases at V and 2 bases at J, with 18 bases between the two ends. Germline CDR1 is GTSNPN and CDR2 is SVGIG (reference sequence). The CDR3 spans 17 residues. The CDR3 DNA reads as TGTGCCTGGAGTGTATCTCGGACATCCTTTACCACAGATACGCAGTATTTT. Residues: CAWSVSRTSFTTDTQYF. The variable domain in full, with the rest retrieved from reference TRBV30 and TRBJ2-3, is SQTIHQWPATLVQPVGSPLSLECTVEGTSNPNLYWYRQAAGRGLQLLFYSVGIGQISSEVPQNLSASRPQDRQFILSSKKLLLSDSGFYLCAWSVSRTSFTTDTQYFGPGTRLTVL.

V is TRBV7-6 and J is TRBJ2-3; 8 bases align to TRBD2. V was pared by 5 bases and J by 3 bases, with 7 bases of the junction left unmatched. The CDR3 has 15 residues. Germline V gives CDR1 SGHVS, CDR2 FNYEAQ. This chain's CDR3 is CASSPTERETDTQYF. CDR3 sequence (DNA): TGTGCCAGCAGCCCTACCGAGCGGGAGACAGATACGCAGTATTTT.

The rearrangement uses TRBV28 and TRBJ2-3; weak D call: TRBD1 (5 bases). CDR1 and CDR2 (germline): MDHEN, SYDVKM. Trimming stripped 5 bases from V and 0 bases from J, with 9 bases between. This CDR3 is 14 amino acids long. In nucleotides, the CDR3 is TGTGCCAGCAGTCGAGCAGGGAGCACAGATACGCAGTATTTT. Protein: CASSRAGSTDTQYF.

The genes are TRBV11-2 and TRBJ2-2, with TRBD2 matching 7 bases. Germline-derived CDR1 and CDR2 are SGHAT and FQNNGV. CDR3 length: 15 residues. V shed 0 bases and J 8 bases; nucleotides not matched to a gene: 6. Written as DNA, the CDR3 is TGTGCCAGCAGCTTAGATGGGAGGGTCGAGGGGGAGCTGTTTTTT. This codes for CASSLDGRVEGELFF.

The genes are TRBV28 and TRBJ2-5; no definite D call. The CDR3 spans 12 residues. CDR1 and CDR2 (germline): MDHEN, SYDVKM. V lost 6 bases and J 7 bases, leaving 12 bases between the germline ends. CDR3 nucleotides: TGTGCCAGCAGCCTCGGAAGAGGGACCCAGTACTTC. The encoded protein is CASSLGRGTQYF.

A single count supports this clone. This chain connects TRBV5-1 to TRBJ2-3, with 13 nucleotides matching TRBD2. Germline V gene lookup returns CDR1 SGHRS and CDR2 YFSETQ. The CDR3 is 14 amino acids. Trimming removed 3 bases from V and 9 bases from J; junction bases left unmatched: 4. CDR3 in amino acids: CASSWTSGGDTQYF. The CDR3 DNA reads TGCGCCAGCAGCTGGACTAGCGGGGGTGACACGCAGTATTTT. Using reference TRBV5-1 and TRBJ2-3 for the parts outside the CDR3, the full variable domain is KAGVTQTPRYLIKTRGQQVTLSCSPISGHRSVSWYQQTPGQGLQFLFEYFSETQRNKGNFPGRFSGRQFSNSRSEMNVSTLELGDSALYLCASSWTSGGDTQYFGPGTRLTVL.

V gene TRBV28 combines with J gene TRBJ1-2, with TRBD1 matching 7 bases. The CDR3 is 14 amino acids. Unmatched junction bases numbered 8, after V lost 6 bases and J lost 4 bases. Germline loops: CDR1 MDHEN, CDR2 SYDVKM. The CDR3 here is CASSEGQVVYGYTF. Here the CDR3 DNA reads TGTGCCAGCAGCGAAGGACAGGTTGTCTATGGCTACACCTTC.

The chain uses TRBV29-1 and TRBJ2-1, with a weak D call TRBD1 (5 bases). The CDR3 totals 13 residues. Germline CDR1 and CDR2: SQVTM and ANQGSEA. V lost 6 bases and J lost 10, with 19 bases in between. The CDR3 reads CSVGSLRRQEQFF. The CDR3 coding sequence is TGCAGCGTCGGGTCCCTACGCCGACAGGAGCAGTTCTTC.

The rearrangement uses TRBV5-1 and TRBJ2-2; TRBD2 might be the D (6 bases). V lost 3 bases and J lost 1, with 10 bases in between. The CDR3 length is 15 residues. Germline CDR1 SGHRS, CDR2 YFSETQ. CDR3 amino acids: CASSYRSGNTGELFF. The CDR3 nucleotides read TGCGCCAGCAGCTATCGTAGCGGGAACACCGGGGAGCTGTTTTTT.

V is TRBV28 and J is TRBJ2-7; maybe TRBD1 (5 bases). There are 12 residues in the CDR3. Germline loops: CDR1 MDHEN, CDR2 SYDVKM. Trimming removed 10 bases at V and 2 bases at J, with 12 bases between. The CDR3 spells CATRTPTYEQYF. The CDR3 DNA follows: TGTGCCACCAGGACACCCACCTACGAGCAGTACTTC.

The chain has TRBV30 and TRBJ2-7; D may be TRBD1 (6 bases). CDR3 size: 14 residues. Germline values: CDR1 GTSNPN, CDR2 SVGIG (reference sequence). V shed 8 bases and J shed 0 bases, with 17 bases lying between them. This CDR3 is CASNAGTSSYEQYF. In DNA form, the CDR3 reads TGTGCCAGCAACGCCGGGACATCCTCCTACGAGCAGTACTTC.

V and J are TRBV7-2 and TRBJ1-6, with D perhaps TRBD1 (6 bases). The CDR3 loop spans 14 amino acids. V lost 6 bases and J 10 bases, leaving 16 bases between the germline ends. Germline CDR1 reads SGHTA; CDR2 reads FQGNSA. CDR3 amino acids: CASSKQGKGSPLHF. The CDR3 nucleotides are TGTGCCAGCAGTAAACAGGGAAAAGGCTCACCCCTCCACTTT.

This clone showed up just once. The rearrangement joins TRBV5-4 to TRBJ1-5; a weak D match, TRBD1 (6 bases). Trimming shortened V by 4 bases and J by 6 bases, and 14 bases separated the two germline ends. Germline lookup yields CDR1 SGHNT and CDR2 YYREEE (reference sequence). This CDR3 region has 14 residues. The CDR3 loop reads CASSIAGAGQPQHF. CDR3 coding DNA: TGTGCCAGCAGCATAGCGGGGGCGGGTCAGCCCCAGCATTTT.

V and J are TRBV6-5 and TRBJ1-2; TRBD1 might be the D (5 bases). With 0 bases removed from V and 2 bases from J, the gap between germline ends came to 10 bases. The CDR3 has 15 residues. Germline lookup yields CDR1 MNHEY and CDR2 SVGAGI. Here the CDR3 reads CASSYSTQGNYGYTF. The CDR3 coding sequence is TGTGCCAGCAGTTACTCTACCCAGGGCAACTATGGCTACACCTTC.

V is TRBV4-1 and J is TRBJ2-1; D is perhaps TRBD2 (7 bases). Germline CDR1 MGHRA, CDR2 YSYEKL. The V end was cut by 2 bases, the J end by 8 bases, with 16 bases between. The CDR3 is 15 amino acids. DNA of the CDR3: TGCGCCAGCAGCCAACAAGGGGGGGCCGGGGATGAGCAGTTCTTC. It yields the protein CASSQQGGAGDEQFF.

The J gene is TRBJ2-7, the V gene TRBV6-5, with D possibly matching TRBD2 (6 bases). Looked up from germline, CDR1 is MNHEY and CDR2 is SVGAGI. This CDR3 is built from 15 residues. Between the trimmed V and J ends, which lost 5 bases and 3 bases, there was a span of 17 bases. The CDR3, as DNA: TGTGCCAGCAGTCGGAGGGTACGGGGGATCTACGAGCAGTACTTC. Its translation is CASSRRVRGIYEQYF.

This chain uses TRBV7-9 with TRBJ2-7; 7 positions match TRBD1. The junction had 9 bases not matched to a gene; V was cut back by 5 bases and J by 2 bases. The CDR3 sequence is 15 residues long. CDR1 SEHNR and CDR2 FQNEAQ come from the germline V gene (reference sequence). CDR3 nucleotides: TGTGCCAGCAGCCCTCCGGGACAGCCGACCTACGAGCAGTACTTC. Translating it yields CASSPPGQPTYEQYF.

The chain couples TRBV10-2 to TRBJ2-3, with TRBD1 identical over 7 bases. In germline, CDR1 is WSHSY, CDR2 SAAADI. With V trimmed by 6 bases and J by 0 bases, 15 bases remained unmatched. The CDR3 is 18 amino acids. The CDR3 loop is CASREDRAGGPSTDTQYF. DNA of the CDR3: TGCGCCAGCAGGGAAGACAGGGCGGGTGGGCCTAGCACAGATACGCAGTATTTT.